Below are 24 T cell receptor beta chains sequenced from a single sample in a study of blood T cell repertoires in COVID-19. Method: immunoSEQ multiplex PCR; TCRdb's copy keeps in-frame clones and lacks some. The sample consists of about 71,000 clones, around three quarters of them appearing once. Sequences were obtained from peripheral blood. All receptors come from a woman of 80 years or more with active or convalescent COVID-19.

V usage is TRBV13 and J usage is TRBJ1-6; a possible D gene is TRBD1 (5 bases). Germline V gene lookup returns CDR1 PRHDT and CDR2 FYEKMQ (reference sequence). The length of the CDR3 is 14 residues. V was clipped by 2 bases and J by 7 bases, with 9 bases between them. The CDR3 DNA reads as TGTGCCAGCAGCTTATCAGGGCGGAATTCACCCCTCCACTTT. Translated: CASSLSGRNSPLHF.

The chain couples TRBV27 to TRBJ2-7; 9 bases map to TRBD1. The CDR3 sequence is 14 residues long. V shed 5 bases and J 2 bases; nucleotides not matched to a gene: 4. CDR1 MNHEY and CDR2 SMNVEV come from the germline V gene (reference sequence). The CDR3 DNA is TGTGCCAGCAGTCCGGGACAGGGTGCCTACGAGCAGTACTTC. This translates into CASSPGQGAYEQYF.

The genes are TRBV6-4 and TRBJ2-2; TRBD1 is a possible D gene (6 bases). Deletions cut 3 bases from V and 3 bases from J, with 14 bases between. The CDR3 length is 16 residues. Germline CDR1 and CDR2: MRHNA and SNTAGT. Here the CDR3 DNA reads TGTGCCAGCAGTGAAACAGGGCTGATGGACACCGGGGAGCTGTTTTTT. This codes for CASSETGLMDTGELFF.

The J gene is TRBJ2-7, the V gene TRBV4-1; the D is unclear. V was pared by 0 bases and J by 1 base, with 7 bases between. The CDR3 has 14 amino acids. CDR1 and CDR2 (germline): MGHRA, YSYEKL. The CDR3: CASSQDPQSYEQYF. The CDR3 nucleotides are TGCGCCAGCAGCCAAGATCCCCAGTCCTACGAGCAGTACTTC.

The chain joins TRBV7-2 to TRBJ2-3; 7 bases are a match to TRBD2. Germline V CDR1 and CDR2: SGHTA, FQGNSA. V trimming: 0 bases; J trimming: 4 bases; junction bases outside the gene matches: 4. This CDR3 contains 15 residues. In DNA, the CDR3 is TGTGCCAGCAGCTTAGCGGTGGGAGGGGCAGATACGCAGTATTTT. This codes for CASSLAVGGADTQYF.

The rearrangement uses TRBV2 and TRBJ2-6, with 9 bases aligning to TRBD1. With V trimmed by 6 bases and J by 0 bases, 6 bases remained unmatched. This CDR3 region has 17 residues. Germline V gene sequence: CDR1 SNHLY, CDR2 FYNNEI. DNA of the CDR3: TGTGCCAGCAGGGGGACAGGGCTTTTCTCTGGGGCCAACGTCCTGACTTTC. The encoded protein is CASRGTGLFSGANVLTF.

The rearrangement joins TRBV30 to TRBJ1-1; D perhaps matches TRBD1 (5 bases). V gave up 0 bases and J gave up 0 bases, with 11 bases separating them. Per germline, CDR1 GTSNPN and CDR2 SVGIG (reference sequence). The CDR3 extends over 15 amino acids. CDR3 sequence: CAWSVRAGMNTEAFF. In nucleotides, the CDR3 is TGTGCCTGGAGTGTTCGGGCAGGGATGAACACTGAAGCTTTCTTT. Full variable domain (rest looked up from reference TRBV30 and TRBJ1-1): SQTIHQWPATLVQPVGSPLSLECTVEGTSNPNLYWYRQAAGRGLQLLFYSVGIGQISSEVPQNLSASRPQDRQFILSSKKLLLSDSGFYLCAWSVRAGMNTEAFFGQGTRLTVV.

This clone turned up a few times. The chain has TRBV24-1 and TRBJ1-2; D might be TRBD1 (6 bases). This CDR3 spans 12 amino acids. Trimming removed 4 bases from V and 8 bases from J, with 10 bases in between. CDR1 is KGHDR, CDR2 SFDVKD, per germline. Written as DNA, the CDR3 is TGTGCCACCAGTGACGGGGGGGGCGGCTACACCTTC. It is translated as CATSDGGGGYTF.

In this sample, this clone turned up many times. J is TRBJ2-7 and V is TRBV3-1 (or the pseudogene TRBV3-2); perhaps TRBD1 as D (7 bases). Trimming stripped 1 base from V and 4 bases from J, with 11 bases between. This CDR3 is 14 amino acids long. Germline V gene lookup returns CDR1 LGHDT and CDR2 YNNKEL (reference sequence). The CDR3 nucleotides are TGTGCCAGCAGCCAAGTATCAGGGGGGTACGAGCAGTACTTC. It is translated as CASSQVSGGYEQYF.

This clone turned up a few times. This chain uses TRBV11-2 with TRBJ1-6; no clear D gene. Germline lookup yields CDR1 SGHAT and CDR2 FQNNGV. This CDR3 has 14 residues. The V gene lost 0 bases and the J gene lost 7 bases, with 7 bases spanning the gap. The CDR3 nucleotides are TGTGCCAGCAGCTTAGAGACAAGAAATTCACCCCTCCACTTT. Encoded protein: CASSLETRNSPLHF.

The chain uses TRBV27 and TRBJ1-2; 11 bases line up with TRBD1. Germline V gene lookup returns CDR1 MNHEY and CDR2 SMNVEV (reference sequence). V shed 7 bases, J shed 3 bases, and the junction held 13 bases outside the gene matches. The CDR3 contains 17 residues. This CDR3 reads CASTPVGQGAPYYGYTF. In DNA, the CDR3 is TGTGCCAGCACCCCGGTCGGACAGGGGGCCCCTTACTATGGCTACACCTTC.

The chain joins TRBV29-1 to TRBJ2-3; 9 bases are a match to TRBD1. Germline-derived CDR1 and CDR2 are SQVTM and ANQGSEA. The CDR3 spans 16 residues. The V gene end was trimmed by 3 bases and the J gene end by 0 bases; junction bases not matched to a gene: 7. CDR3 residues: CSVDQDRGGSTDTQYF. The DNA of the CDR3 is TGCAGCGTTGATCAGGACAGGGGAGGTAGCACAGATACGCAGTATTTT.

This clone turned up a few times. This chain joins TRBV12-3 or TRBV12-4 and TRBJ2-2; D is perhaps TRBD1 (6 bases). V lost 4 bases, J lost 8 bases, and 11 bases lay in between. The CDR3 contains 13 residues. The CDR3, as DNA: TGTGCCAGCAGTTCAACAGGGTTTGGGGAGCTGTTTTTT. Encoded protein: CASSSTGFGELFF.

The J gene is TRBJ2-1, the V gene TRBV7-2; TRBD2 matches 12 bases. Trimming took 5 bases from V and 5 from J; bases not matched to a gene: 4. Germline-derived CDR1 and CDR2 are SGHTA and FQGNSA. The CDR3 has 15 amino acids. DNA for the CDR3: TGTGCCAGCAGCCCCCTAGCGGGGGGGAACAATGAGCAGTTCTTC. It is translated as CASSPLAGGNNEQFF.

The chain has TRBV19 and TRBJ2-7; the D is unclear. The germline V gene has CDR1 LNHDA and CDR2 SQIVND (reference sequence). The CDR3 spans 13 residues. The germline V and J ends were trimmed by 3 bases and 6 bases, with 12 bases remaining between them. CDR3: CASSIIPSGEQYF. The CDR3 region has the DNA TGTGCCAGTAGTATTATTCCGAGTGGCGAGCAGTACTTC.

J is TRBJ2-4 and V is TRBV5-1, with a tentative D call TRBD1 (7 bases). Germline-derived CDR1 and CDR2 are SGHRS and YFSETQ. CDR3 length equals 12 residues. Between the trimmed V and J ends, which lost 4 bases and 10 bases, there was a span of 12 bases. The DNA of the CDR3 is TGCGCCAGCAGCCTGGAGGGACAGATTCAGTACTTC. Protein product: CASSLEGQIQYF.

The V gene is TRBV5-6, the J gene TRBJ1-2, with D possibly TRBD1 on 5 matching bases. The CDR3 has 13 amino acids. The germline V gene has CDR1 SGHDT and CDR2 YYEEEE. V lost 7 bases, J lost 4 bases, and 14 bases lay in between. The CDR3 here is CASQEGLSYGYTF. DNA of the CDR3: TGTGCCAGCCAGGAGGGGCTGAGCTATGGCTACACCTTC.

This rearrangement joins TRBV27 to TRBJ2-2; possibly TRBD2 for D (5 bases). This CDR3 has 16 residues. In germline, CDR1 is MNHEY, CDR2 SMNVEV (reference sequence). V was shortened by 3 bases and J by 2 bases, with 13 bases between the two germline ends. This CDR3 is CASSFGLAYNTGELFF. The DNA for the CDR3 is TGTGCCAGCAGTTTTGGGCTAGCATATAACACCGGGGAGCTGTTTTTT.

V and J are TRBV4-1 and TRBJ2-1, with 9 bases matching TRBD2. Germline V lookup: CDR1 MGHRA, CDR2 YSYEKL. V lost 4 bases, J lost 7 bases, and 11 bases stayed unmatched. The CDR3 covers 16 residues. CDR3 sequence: CASSRSGGGAENEQFF. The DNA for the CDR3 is TGCGCCAGCAGCCGATCGGGCGGGGGGGCGGAAAATGAGCAGTTCTTC.

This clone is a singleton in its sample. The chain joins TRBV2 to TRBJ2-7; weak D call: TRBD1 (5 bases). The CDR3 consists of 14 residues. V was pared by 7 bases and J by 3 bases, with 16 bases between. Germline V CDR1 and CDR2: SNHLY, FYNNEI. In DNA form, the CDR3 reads TGTGCCAGCAAGGGCAGGGAAGGCCTCTACGAGCAGTACTTC. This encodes CASKGREGLYEQYF.

CDR3 residues: CASEGQGKTEAFF. The DNA for the CDR3 is TGTGCCAGCGAGGGACAGGGAAAAACTGAAGCTTTCTTT. The V gene is TRBV28, the J gene TRBJ1-1, with 9 bases matching TRBD1. The CDR3 covers 13 residues. The V and J ends lost 8 bases and 5 bases, in that order; junction bases with no gene match: 6. From germline, CDR1 is MDHEN and CDR2 SYDVKM.

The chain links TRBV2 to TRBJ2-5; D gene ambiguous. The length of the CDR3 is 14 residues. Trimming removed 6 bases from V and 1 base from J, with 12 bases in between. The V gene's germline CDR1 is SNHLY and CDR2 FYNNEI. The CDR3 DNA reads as TGTGCCAGCAGCCCCCTACGAGGCCAAGAGACCCAGTACTTC. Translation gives CASSPLRGQETQYF.

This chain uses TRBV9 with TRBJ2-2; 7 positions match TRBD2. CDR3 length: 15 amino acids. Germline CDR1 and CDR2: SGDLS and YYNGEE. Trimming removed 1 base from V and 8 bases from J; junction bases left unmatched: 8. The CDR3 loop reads CASSVLLAAEGELFF. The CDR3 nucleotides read TGTGCCAGCAGCGTACTTCTAGCGGCTGAGGGGGAGCTGTTTTTT.

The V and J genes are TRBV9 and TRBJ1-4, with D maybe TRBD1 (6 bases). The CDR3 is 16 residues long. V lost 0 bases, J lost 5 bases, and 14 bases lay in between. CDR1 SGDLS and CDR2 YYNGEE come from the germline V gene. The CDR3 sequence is CASSVEWGGSNEKLFF. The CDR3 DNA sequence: TGTGCCAGCAGCGTAGAGTGGGGGGGCAGCAATGAAAAACTGTTTTTT.